These 13 T cell receptor beta chains share one sample of origin, sequenced in a study of blood T cell repertoires in COVID-19. Assay: immunoSEQ multiplex PCR; the TCRdb copy retains only in-frame clones and omits some. The profile covers around 94,000 clones, with about 88% appearing a single time and approximately 1.6% taken by the ten largest. Sequenced: peripheral blood. These receptors were taken from an older man with acute or convalescent COVID-19.

The sample holds a few counts of this clone. The rearrangement links TRBV6-2 or TRBV6-3 to TRBJ2-7, with D possibly TRBD1 on 6 matching bases. This CDR3 region has 15 residues. From germline, CDR1 is MNHEY and CDR2 SVGEGT. V lost 5 bases and J lost 0, with 14 bases in between. The CDR3 nucleotides read TGTGCCAGCAGTACCCGACAGGAGAGCTCCTACGAGCAGTACTTC. Its protein product is CASSTRQESSYEQYF.

The V gene is TRBV5-4, the J gene TRBJ2-1, with 8 bases matching TRBD2. V gave up 0 bases and J gave up 6 bases; unmatched junction bases: 8. The CDR3 runs 16 residues. Germline lookup yields CDR1 SGHNT and CDR2 YYREEE (reference sequence). CDR3 DNA: TGTGCCAGCAGCTTGGCCGGAAGCGGGAGTATCAATGAGCAGTTCTTC. Its protein product is CASSLAGSGSINEQFF.

The chain joins TRBV7-2 to TRBJ1-3; D ambiguous. Germline assignment: CDR1 SGHTA and CDR2 FQGNSA. The CDR3 contains 11 residues. V lost 7 bases, J lost 8 bases, and 9 bases lay in between. This chain's CDR3 is CASTSGYTIYF. The CDR3 DNA reads TGTGCCAGCACCTCAGGCTACACCATATATTTT.

The rearrangement links TRBV5-1 to TRBJ2-5, with 13 positions matching TRBD2. The germline gives CDR1 SGHRS, CDR2 YFSETQ. CDR3 length: 17 residues. The V and J ends lost 0 bases and 5 bases, in that order; junction bases with no gene match: 7. CDR3 loop: CASSLGLAGGLDETQYF. The CDR3 DNA is TGCGCCAGCAGCTTGGGACTAGCGGGAGGCCTGGATGAGACCCAGTACTTC.

V usage is TRBV19 and J usage is TRBJ1-5, with 7 bases fitting TRBD1. The CDR3 runs 14 residues. CDR1 is LNHDA, CDR2 SQIVND, per germline (reference sequence). Unmatched junction bases numbered 9, after V lost 4 bases and J lost 9 bases. CDR3 nucleotide sequence: TGTGCCAGTAGTACCGACAGGGCCGCTTGGCCCCAGCATTTT. The encoded protein is CASSTDRAAWPQHF.

The J gene is TRBJ2-4, the V gene TRBV19; 10 bases align to TRBD2. The CDR3 contains 16 residues. CDR1 is LNHDA and CDR2 is SQIVND in the germline V gene (reference sequence). J was trimmed by 3 bases and V by 5 bases; bases with no gene match: 7. The CDR3 nucleotides read TGTGCCAGTAGTCACACTCGGACTAGCGGCAAAAACATTCAGTACTTC. Protein sequence: CASSHTRTSGKNIQYF.

The sample holds one count of this clone. This sequence joins TRBV20-1 and TRBJ2-2; D is unclear. The ends were cut back, 3 bases at V and 1 base at J, with 12 bases in the middle. Looked up from germline, CDR1 is DFQATT and CDR2 is SNEGSKA (reference sequence). The CDR3 runs to 15 residues. The CDR3 DNA reads as TGCAGTGCTAGTGGTTATAGCCGGAACACCGGGGAGCTGTTTTTT. Translating it yields CSASGYSRNTGELFF.

The CDR3 loop is CASSPGQGNYGYTF. DNA for the CDR3: TGCGCCAGCAGCCCTGGACAGGGGAACTATGGCTACACCTTC. The chain is built from TRBV4-3 and TRBJ1-2; 9 bases map to TRBD1. The CDR3 is made up of 14 amino acids. Germline V gives CDR1 LGHNA, CDR2 YSLEER. With V trimmed by 4 bases and J by 2 bases, 2 bases remained unmatched.

The gene calls are TRBV9 and TRBJ2-1; D is perhaps TRBD2 (6 bases). V dropped 0 bases and J dropped 8 bases, with 15 bases sitting between them. CDR3 size: 15 residues. Germline V gene lookup returns CDR1 SGDLS and CDR2 YYNGEE. The CDR3 loop is CASSVGSGPGDEQFF. DNA of the CDR3: TGTGCCAGCAGCGTAGGTAGCGGCCCTGGGGATGAGCAGTTCTTC.

The J gene is TRBJ1-6, the V gene TRBV27; TRBD1 is a possible D gene (6 bases). Germline lookup yields CDR1 MNHEY and CDR2 SMNVEV (reference sequence). This CDR3 has 15 amino acids. Trimming shortened V by 1 base and J by 9 bases, and 13 bases separated the two germline ends. CDR3 sequence (DNA): TGTGCCAGCAGTTTATGGGCAGGGGCGGGTTCACCCCTCCACTTT. This codes for CASSLWAGAGSPLHF.

This sequence joins TRBV19 and TRBJ2-7; 8 bases are a match to TRBD1. CDR1 is LNHDA, CDR2 SQIVND, per germline (reference sequence). Trimming cost V 2 bases and J 7 bases; bases outside gene matches: 13. There are 16 residues in the CDR3. Here the CDR3 DNA reads TGTGCCAGTAGTATATCGCGGACAGGGATAGAAGGGGAGCAGTACTTC. Translating gives CASSISRTGIEGEQYF.

The rearrangement uses TRBV2 and TRBJ2-1, with TRBD1 matching over 8 bases. Germline-derived CDR1 and CDR2 are SNHLY and FYNNEI. This CDR3 is built from 14 residues. V lost 7 bases, J lost 7 bases, and 9 bases stayed unmatched. The CDR3 region is CASNLRTGINEQFF. CDR3 in DNA: TGTGCCAGCAATCTTCGGACAGGGATTAATGAGCAGTTCTTC.

This chain connects TRBV19 to TRBJ2-1; possibly TRBD1 for D (6 bases). The V end was cut by 0 bases, the J end by 3 bases, with 18 bases between. The CDR3 has 18 residues. Germline lookup yields CDR1 LNHDA and CDR2 SQIVND (reference sequence). The CDR3 DNA follows: TGTGCCAGTAGTATAGATCGGACAGACCGAAGCAACTACAATGAGCAGTTCTTC. Its translation is CASSIDRTDRSNYNEQFF.